This TCR beta chain comes out of a study of blood T cell repertoires in COVID-19. In the study overall: From T cells, B-cell-depleted T cells, or PBMCs came the material, which was cDNA or gDNA.

This clone has a single count. V gave up 1 base and J gave up 11 bases; unmatched junction bases: 10. Germline CDR1 LGHNA, CDR2 YSLEER. The CDR3 contains 15 residues. Assay: immunoSEQ multiplex PCR; the TCRdb copy retains only in-frame clones and omits some. The data contain approximately 220,000 clones, 85% to 90% of them singletons. The receptor was derived from a man in his sixties with acute or convalescent COVID-19. J is TRBJ2-2 and V is TRBV4-3, with TRBD2 identical over 7 bases. Sequencing input: peripheral blood. The CDR3 is CASSQGGGEGGELFF. CDR3 DNA: TGCGCCAGCAGCCAAGGGGGCGGGGAGGGCGGAGAGCTGTTTTTT.